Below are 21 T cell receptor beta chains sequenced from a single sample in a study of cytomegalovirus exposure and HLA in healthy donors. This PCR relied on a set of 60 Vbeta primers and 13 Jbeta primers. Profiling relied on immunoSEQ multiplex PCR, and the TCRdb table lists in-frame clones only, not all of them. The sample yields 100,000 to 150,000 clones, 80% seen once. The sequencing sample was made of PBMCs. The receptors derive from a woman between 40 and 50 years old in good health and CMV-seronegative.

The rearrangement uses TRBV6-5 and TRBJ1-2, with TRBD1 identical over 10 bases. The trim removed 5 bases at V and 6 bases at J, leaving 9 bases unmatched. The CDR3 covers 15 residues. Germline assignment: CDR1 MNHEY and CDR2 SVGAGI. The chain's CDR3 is CASSRQGALINGYTF. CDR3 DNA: TGTGCCAGCAGTAGACAGGGGGCGCTTATCAATGGCTACACCTTC.

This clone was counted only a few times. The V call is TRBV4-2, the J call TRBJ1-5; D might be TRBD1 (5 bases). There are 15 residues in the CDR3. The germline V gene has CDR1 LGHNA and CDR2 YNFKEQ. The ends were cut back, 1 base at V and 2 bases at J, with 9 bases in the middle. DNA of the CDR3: TGTGCCAGCAGCCAAGTCCAGGGCGGCAATCAGCCCCAGCATTTT. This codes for CASSQVQGGNQPQHF.

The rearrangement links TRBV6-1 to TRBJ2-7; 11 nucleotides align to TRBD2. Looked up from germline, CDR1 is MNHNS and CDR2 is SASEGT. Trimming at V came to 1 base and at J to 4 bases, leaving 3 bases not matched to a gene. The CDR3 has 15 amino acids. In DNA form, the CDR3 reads TGTGCCAGCAGTGAAGTGACTAGCGGGATTTACGAGCAGTACTTC. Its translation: CASSEVTSGIYEQYF.

The CDR3 here is CATRFAGSYEQYF. CDR3 sequence (DNA): TGTGCCACCCGGTTCGCGGGCTCCTACGAGCAGTACTTC. This chain joins TRBV15 and TRBJ2-7; D is perhaps TRBD2 (5 bases). Deletions cut 8 bases from V and 0 bases from J, with 11 bases between. The CDR3 totals 13 residues. CDR1 is LNHNV, CDR2 YYDKDF, per germline (reference sequence).

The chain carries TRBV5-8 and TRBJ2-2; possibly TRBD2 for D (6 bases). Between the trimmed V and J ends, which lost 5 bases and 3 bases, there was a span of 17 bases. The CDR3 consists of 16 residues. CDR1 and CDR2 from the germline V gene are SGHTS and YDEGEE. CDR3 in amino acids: CASRPPYRGDTGELFF. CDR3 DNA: TGTGCCAGCAGACCTCCCTACCGCGGGGACACCGGGGAGCTGTTTTTT.

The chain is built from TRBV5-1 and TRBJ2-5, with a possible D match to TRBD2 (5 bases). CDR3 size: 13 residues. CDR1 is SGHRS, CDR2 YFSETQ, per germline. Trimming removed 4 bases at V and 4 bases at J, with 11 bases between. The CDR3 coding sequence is TGCGCCAGCAGCCCGAGCGGAAGAGAGACCCAGTACTTC. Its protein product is CASSPSGRETQYF.

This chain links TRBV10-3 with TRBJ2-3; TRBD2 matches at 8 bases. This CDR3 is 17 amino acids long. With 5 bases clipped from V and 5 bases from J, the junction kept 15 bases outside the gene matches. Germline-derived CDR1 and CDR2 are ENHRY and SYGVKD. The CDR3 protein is CAISSWTSSLSEDTQYF. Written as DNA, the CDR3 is TGTGCCATCAGTAGTTGGACTAGCAGTTTGTCCGAAGATACGCAGTATTTT.

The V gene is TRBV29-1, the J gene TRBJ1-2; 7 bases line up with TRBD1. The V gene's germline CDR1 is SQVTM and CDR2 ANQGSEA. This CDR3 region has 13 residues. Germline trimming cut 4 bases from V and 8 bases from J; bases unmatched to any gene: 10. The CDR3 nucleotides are TGCAGCGTTGTGGACGACAGGGCGGGAGGCTACACCTTC. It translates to CSVVDDRAGGYTF.

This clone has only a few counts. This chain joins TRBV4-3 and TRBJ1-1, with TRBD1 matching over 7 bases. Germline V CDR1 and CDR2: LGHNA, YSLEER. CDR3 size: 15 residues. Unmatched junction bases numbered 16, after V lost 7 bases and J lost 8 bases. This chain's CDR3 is CASTLNRGGSEEAFF. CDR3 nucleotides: TGCGCCAGCACGTTAAACAGGGGTGGCTCTGAAGAAGCTTTCTTT.

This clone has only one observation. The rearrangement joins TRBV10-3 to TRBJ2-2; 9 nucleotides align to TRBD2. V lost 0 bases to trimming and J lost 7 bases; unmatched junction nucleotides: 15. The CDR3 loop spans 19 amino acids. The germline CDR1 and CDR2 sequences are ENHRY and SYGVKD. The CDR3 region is CAISESLASGNPGGGELFF. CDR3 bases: TGTGCCATCAGTGAGTCGCTGGCTAGCGGGAACCCCGGGGGCGGGGAGCTGTTTTTT.

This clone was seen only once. The CDR3: CASSVRGEQYF. The DNA for the CDR3 is TGTGCCAGCAGCGTGCGCGGCGAGCAGTACTTC. The chain links TRBV5-4 to TRBJ2-7; no definite D call. Germline values: CDR1 SGHNT, CDR2 YYREEE (reference sequence). This CDR3 has 11 residues. Deletions cut 4 bases from V and 6 bases from J, with 8 bases between.

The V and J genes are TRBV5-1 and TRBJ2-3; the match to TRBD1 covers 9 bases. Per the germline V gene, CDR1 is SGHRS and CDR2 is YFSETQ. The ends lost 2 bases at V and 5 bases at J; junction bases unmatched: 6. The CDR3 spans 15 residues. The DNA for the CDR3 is TGCGCCAGCAGCTTAAGGACAGGGGTGGGAGATACGCAGTATTTT. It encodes CASSLRTGVGDTQYF.

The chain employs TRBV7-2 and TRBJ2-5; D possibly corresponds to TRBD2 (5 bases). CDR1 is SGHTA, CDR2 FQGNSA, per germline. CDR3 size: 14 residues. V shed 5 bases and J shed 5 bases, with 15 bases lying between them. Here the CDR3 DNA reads TGTGCCAGCAGCGACGGGGAATGGAAGGAGACCCAGTACTTC. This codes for CASSDGEWKETQYF.

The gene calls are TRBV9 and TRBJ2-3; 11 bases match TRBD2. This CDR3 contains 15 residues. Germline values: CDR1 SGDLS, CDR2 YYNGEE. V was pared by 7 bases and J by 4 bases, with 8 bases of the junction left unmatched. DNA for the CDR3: TGTGCCAGCGCTGAACTAGCGGGGGAAGCAGATACGCAGTATTTT. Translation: CASAELAGEADTQYF.

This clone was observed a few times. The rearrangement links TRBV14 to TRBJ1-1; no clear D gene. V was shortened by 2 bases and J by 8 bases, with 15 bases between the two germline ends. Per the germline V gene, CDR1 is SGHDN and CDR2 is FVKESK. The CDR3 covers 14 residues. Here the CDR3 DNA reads TGTGCCAGCAGCCAAAGATACGGGTCCCTCGAAGCTTTCTTT. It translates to CASSQRYGSLEAFF.

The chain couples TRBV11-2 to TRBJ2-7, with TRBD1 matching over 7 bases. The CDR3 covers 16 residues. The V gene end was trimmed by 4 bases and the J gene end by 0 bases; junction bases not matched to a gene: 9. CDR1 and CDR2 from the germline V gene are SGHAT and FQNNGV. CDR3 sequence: CASSSQDRRNSYEQYF. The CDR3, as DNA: TGTGCCAGCAGCTCCCAGGACAGGAGAAACTCCTACGAGCAGTACTTC.

The CDR3 coding sequence is TGTGCCAGCAGCTTGGGGCAGGGATTGGCCACCGGGGAGCTGTTTTTT. Residues: CASSLGQGLATGELFF. The V call is TRBV5-8, the J call TRBJ2-2, with a weak D call TRBD1 (5 bases). The CDR3 is 16 residues long. The V gene lost 0 bases and the J gene lost 4 bases, with 13 bases spanning the gap. The germline V gene has CDR1 SGHTS and CDR2 YDEGEE.

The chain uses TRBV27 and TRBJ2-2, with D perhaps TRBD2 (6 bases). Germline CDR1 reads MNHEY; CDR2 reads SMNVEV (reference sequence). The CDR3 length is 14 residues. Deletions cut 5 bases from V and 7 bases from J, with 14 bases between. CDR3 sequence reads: CASSPGTHYGELFF. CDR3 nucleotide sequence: TGTGCCAGCAGTCCCGGGACTCATTACGGGGAGCTGTTTTTT.

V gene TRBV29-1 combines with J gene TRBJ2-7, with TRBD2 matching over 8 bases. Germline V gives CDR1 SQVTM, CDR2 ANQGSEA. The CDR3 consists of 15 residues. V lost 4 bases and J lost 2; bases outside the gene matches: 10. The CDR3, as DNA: TGCAGCGTTGCCGGTGGGCGGGAGGACCCCTACGAGCAGTACTTC. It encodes CSVAGGREDPYEQYF.

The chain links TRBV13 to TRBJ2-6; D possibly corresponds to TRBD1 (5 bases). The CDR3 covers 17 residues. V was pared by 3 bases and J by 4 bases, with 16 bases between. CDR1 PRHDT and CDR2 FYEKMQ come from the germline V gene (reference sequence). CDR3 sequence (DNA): TGTGCCAGCAGCTTCGACCGGCAAGGGGTGGGGGCCAACGTCCTGACTTTC. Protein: CASSFDRQGVGANVLTF.

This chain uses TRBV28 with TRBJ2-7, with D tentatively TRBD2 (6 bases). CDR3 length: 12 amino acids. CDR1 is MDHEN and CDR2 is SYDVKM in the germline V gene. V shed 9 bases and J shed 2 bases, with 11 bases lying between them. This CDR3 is CASGRTAYEQYF. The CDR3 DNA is TGTGCCAGTGGGAGGACCGCCTACGAGCAGTACTTC.